One sample yielded the 9 T cell receptor beta chains listed below, sequenced in a study of blood T cell repertoires in COVID-19. Sequencing was performed with immunoSEQ multiplex PCR; in TCRdb, only in-frame clones are kept and a portion is missing. The sample includes around 100,000 clones, roughly 90% of them seen just once. The sample was peripheral blood. The receptors were gathered from a human donor with active COVID-19. The donor label of this sample is uncertain.

The chain joins TRBV19 to TRBJ1-5; tentative D call: TRBD1 (5 bases). V lost 3 bases and J 2 bases, leaving 14 bases between the germline ends. The germline V gene encodes CDR1 LNHDA and CDR2 SQIVND (reference sequence). This CDR3 comprises 16 residues. The CDR3, as DNA: TGTGCCAGTAGTATGTGGCGGGGCGACGGCAATCAGCCCCAGCATTTT. Translating gives CASSMWRGDGNQPQHF.

The chain combines TRBV5-1 with TRBJ2-7; perhaps TRBD2 as D (6 bases). Germline-derived CDR1 and CDR2 are SGHRS and YFSETQ. The CDR3 runs 14 residues. Trimming cost V 0 bases and J 6 bases, with 13 bases left between them. The CDR3 sequence: CASSLAAAGGEQYF. The DNA for the CDR3 is TGCGCCAGCAGCTTGGCTGCCGCCGGGGGCGAGCAGTACTTC.

The chain combines TRBV4-1 with TRBJ2-3, with D unclear. The CDR3 is 13 amino acids. Trimming took off 3 bases at V and 2 bases at J, with 6 bases between the two ends. Germline CDR1 MGHRA, CDR2 YSYEKL. CDR3 sequence: CASSHPSTDTQYF. Here the CDR3 DNA reads TGCGCCAGCAGCCACCCTTCCACAGATACGCAGTATTTT.

V usage is TRBV5-1 and J usage is TRBJ1-1; unclear D gene. The CDR3 sequence is 14 residues long. CDR1 and CDR2 from the germline V gene are SGHRS and YFSETQ. V was shortened by 0 bases and J by 3 bases, with 9 bases between the two germline ends. This chain's CDR3 is CASSLDTGDTEAFF. For the CDR3, the DNA is TGCGCCAGCAGCTTGGATACGGGAGACACTGAAGCTTTCTTT.

V and J are TRBV25-1 and TRBJ1-4; D is possibly TRBD1 (5 bases). The CDR3 runs to 13 residues. The V end was cut by 7 bases, the J end by 7 bases, with 13 bases between. CDR1 is MGHDK and CDR2 is SYGVNS in the germline V gene. The CDR3 nucleotides read TGTGCCAGCACATTGGGGGAGGGTGAAAAACTGTTTTTT. Its protein is CASTLGEGEKLFF.

The J gene is TRBJ1-1, the V gene TRBV6-2 or TRBV6-3, with D possibly TRBD1 on 6 matching bases. The germline V gene has CDR1 MNHEY and CDR2 SVGEGT. The V end lost 3 bases, the J end lost 4 bases, and 15 bases lay between the germline ends. The CDR3 is 15 amino acids. DNA of the CDR3: TGTGCCAGCAGTTATAATCTTCCACAGGGCACTGAAGCTTTCTTT. This codes for CASSYNLPQGTEAFF.

The chain combines TRBV19 with TRBJ2-7; D unresolved. The germline CDR1 and CDR2 sequences are LNHDA and SQIVND (reference sequence). The CDR3 contains 14 residues. V lost 10 bases to trimming and J lost 3 bases, with 19 bases between them. The CDR3 reads CATSQVAVNYEQYF. CDR3 in DNA: TGTGCCACCTCGCAGGTCGCCGTGAACTACGAGCAGTACTTC. Variable domain in full (rest from reference TRBV19 and TRBJ2-7): DGGITQSPKYLFRKEGQNVTLSCEQNLNHDAMYWYRQDPGQGLRLIYYSQIVNDFQKGDIAEGYSVSREKKESFPLTVTSAQKNPTAFYLCATSQVAVNYEQYFGPGTRLTVT.

V is TRBV3-1 (or the pseudogene TRBV3-2) and J is TRBJ2-3; 7 bases are a match to TRBD2. Germline V gene lookup returns CDR1 LGHDT and CDR2 YNNKEL (reference sequence). V lost 5 bases and J lost 4; bases outside the gene matches: 12. This CDR3 is 16 amino acids long. DNA of the CDR3: TGTGCCAGCAGCGGGGAGGGGACGGAATGGGCAGATACGCAGTATTTT. The encoded protein is CASSGEGTEWADTQYF.

This sequence joins TRBV9 and TRBJ1-4; 8 bases agree with TRBD1. The germline V gene encodes CDR1 SGDLS and CDR2 YYNGEE. With 3 bases clipped from V and 4 bases from J, the junction kept 5 bases outside the gene matches. CDR3 length: 15 amino acids. CDR3 sequence: CASSAWGQDNEKLFF. CDR3 coding DNA: TGTGCCAGCAGCGCGTGGGGACAGGATAATGAAAAACTGTTTTTT.